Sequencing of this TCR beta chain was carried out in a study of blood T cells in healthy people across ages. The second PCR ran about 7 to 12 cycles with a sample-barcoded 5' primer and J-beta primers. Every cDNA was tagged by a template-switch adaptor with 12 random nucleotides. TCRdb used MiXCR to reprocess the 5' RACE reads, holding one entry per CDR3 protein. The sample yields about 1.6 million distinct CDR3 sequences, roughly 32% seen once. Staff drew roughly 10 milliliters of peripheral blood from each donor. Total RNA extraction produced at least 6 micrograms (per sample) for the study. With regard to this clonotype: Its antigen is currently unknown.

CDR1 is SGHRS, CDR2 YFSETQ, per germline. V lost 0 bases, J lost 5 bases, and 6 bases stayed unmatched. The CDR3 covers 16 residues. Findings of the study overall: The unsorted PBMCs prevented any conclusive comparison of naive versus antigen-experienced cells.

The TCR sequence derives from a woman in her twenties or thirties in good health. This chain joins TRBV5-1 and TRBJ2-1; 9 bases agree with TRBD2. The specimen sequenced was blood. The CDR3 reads CASSLATSGLNNEQFF. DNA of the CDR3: TGCGCCAGCAGCTTGGCGACTAGCGGCCTTAACAATGAGCAGTTCTTC.